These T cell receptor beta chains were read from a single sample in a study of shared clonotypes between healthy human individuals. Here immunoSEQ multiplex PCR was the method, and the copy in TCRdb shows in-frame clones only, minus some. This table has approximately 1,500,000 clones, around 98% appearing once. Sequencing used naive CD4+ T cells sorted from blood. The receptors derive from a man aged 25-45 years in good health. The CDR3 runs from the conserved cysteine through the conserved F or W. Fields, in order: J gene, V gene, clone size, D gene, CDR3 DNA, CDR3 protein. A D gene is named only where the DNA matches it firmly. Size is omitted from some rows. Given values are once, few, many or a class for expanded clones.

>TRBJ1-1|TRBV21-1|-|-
TGTGCCAGCAGCAAAGTTTCAAACCGTACGGGGCTAAAAACCCCCACTTTTGAAGCTTTCTTT
CASSKVSNRTGLKTPTFEAFF
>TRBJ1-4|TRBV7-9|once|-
TGTGCCAGCAGCCGAAAAGTTGGTGAAAAACTGTTTTTT
CASSRKVGEKLFF
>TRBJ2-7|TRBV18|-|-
TGTGCCAGCTCACCGCCACAGGGAAACGAGCAGTACTTC
CASSPPQGNEQYF
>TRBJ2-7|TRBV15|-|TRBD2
TGTGCCACCAGCAGGCTCCTCGGGGTAGCGGGCGAGCAGTACTTC
CATSRLLGVAGEQYF
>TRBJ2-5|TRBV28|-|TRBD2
TGTGCCAGCAGTTCCCATAGCGGGCTCCAAGAGACCCAGTACTTC
CASSSHSGLQETQYF
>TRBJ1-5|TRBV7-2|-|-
TGTGCCAGCAGCTTGGGGGGCTGGGGCAATCAGCCCCAGCATTTT
CASSLGGWGNQPQHF
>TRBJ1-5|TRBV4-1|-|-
TGCGCCAGCAGCCAAGAAAAGGGGCAGGGGTGGATGAGCAATCAGCCCCAGCATTTT
CASSQEKGQGWMSNQPQHF
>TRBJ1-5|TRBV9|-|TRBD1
TGTGCCAGCAGCGCCGGACAGGGGATCGGAAGCAATCAGCCCCAGCATTTT
CASSAGQGIGSNQPQHF
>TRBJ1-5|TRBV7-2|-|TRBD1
TGTGCCAGCAGCCTCCGACAGGGGGAGCATCAGCCCCAGCATTTT
CASSLRQGEHQPQHF
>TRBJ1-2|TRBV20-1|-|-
TGCAGTGCTAGACCGAATGGCTACACCTTC
CSARPNGYTF
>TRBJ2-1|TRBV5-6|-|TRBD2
TGTGCCAGCAGCTCCCTAGCGGGAGCGTATGAGCAGTTCTTC
CASSSLAGAYEQFF
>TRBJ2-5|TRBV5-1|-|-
TGCGCCAGCAGCTTGTTCGTTGACCAAGAGACCCAGTACTTC
CASSLFVDQETQYF
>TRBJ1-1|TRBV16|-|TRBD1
TGTGCCAGCAGCCACCGGACAGGGGGCATGAACACTGAAGCTTTCTTT
CASSHRTGGMNTEAFF
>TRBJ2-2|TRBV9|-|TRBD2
TGTGCCAGCAGCCTTCTAGCGGATATCACCAGCGGGGAGCTGTTTTTT
CASSLLADITSGELFF
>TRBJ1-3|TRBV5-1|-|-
TGCGCCAGCAGGCCAGAGCCGGGAGCCGTAGACTCTGGAAACACCATATATTTT
CASRPEPGAVDSGNTIYF
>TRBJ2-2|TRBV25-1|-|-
TGTGCCAGCAGTGGCACAGGACACACCGGGGAGCTGTTTTTT
CASSGTGHTGELFF